This is a list of T cell receptor beta chains from one sample in a study of shared clonotypes between healthy human individuals. The method was immunoSEQ multiplex PCR; TCRdb's version includes in-frame clones alone and lacks a portion of them. The sample yields 1.5 million to 1.9 million clones, approximately 98% seen once. Sample: naive CD4+ T cells sorted from blood. These TCRs come from a man aged 25 to 40 in good health. The CDR3 runs from the conserved cysteine through the conserved F or W. The order of the fields is D gene, V gene, J gene, clone size, CDR3 DNA, CDR3 protein. D genes are given only for firm matches. Expanded clones are given a class, and other clones once, few, many or no size at all.

NA	TRBV7-9	TRBJ2-3	once	TGTGCCAGCAGCTTAGCACATGGGGCGCTTGGAGATACGCAGTATTTT	CASSLAHGALGDTQYF
TRBD2	TRBV10-1	TRBJ2-7	NA	TGCGCCAGCAGTGACCGAACTAGCGGGATCACCTACGAGCAGTACTTC	CASSDRTSGITYEQYF
NA	TRBV5-1	TRBJ1-5	NA	TGCGCCAGCAGCTTAGGACAGAGCAGCAATCAGCCCCAGCATTTT	CASSLGQSSNQPQHF
TRBD2	TRBV28	TRBJ2-7	NA	TGTGCCAGCAGTCCGGGGACTAGCGGGAGCTTTTGGTACTACGAGCAGTACTTC	CASSPGTSGSFWYYEQYF
TRBD1	TRBV25-1	TRBJ2-7	NA	TGTGCCAGCAGTGAACTGGACAGGGGCGAGCAGTACTTC	CASSELDRGEQYF
TRBD2	TRBV9	TRBJ2-1	NA	TGTGCCAGCAGCGCCCCGAGCGTAGCATCGATACACGGGACCGGACTAGATGAGCAGTTCTTC	CASSAPSVASIHGTGLDEQFF
TRBD1	TRBV11-2	TRBJ1-1	NA	TGTGCCAGCAGCTCCCAAGGGGGCATTGAAGCTTTCTTT	CASSSQGGIEAFF
NA	TRBV11-2	TRBJ2-1	NA	TGTGCCAGCAGCACGATGGACAGAAAATACAATGAGCAGTTCTTC	CASSTMDRKYNEQFF
NA	TRBV27	TRBJ1-1	NA	TGTGCCTCCCGGGGAGGTACCGACACTGAAGCTTTCTTT	CASRGGTDTEAFF
NA	TRBV27	TRBJ2-7	NA	TGTGCCAGCAGTTTAAGGGCCGGGGGACACCGCTACGAGCAGTACTTC	CASSLRAGGHRYEQYF
TRBD1	TRBV5-1	TRBJ1-1	NA	TGCGCCAGCAGCTTGGCCGGGACAGGCCCTGAAGCTTTCTTT	CASSLAGTGPEAFF
NA	TRBV29-1	TRBJ1-1	once	TGCAGAGTGTCTGGCAGGGACACTGAAGCTTTCTTT	CRVSGRDTEAFF
NA	TRBV11-2	TRBJ2-1	NA	TGTGCCACCTCCCTCAGCTCCTACAATGAGCAGTTCTTC	CATSLSSYNEQFF
TRBD2	TRBV15	TRBJ2-2	NA	TGTGCCACCAGCAGAGAAGGACTAGCGGGACCCACCGGGGAGCTGTTTTTT	CATSREGLAGPTGELFF
NA	TRBV4-3	TRBJ2-5	NA	TGCGCCAGCAGCCAAGATTATCGAGGCTACCAAGAGACCCAGTACTTC	CASSQDYRGYQETQYF
NA	TRBV6-5	TRBJ2-1	NA	TGTGCCAGCAGTTACTCTGCGGTGGCTCATGAGCAGTTCTTC	CASSYSAVAHEQFF
NA	TRBV4-1	TRBJ1-1	NA	TGCGCCAGCGGAGGACGGCCGAACACTGAAGCTTTCTTT	CASGGRPNTEAFF
TRBD2	TRBV4-2	TRBJ2-3	NA	TGTGCCAGCAGCCAAGATGTAGCGGGAGGTGCAGATACGCAGTATTTT	CASSQDVAGGADTQYF
NA	TRBV6-5	TRBJ1-1	NA	TGTGCCACGAGAGGTCTCTCGAACACTGAAGCTTTCTTT	CATRGLSNTEAFF
NA	TRBV18	TRBJ2-1	NA	TGTGCCAGCTCACCACGCCAGGGAAATGAGCAGTTCTTC	CASSPRQGNEQFF
NA	TRBV6-5	TRBJ1-5	NA	TGTGCCAGCAGTTACCGGGCAGGGAGGCAGCCCCAGCATTTT	CASSYRAGRQPQHF
NA	TRBV18	TRBJ2-1	NA	TGTGCCAGCTCACCAATTGGCCTTCGTGAGCAGTTCTTC	CASSPIGLREQFF
NA	TRBV10-3	TRBJ1-2	NA	TGTGCCATCACCGCGGGCAGAGCTAACTATGGCTACACCTTC	CAITAGRANYGYTF
NA	TRBV10-3	TRBJ1-2	NA	TGTGCCATCACCCCTCAGGGTTTCTATGGCTACACCTTC	CAITPQGFYGYTF
TRBD1	TRBV5-8	TRBJ2-4	NA	TGTGCCAGCAGATCTGGGACAGCGATATCCAAAAACATTCAGTACTTC	CASRSGTAISKNIQYF
TRBD2	TRBV7-9	TRBJ2-1	NA	TGTGCCAGCAGACCTAGCGGAAACTCCTACAATGAGCAGTTCTTC	CASRPSGNSYNEQFF
NA	TRBV9	TRBJ1-5	once	TGTGCCAGCAGCGCCAGTTCGTTCGGCAATCAGCCCCAGCATTTT	CASSASSFGNQPQHF
NA	TRBV6-5	TRBJ2-5	NA	TGTGCCAGCAGTTACTTCGGTACAGGGCAAGAGACCCAGTACTTC	CASSYFGTGQETQYF
NA	TRBV4-2	TRBJ1-3	NA	TGTGCCAGCAGCCAAGAGCAGTTCTCTGGAAACACCATATATTTT	CASSQEQFSGNTIYF
NA	TRBV2	TRBJ2-5	NA	TGTGCCACAGGGAGGCAACAAGAGACCCAGTACTTC	CATGRQQETQYF
TRBD2	TRBV19	TRBJ2-7	NA	TGTGCCAGTAGTATAGATCTCGGCCTAGCGGGAGTTGACGAGCAGTACTTC	CASSIDLGLAGVDEQYF